The 10 T cell receptor beta chains in this list originate from one sample, sequenced in a study of Ad26.COV2.S vaccination and SARS-CoV-2 variants. The repertoire was sequenced with immunoSEQ multiplex PCR; TCRdb's copy has only in-frame clones and lacks some. The sample contains more than 300,000 clones, about 89% of which appear only once. Treatment reported: 15 to 20 received Ad26.COV2.S at low or high dose, single or two shots; roughly five received placebo; per-sample allocation not given. Vaccine and placebo recipients were sampled on day 63 after the first injection. The sequences come from peripheral blood, collected in a trial of Ad26.COV2.S vaccine versus placebo. The receptors come from a person aged 18-65 years who received the Ad26.COV2.S COVID-19 vaccine or a placebo.

DNA for the CDR3: TGTGCCAGCAGCTTGTCGGGACTAGCGACGGTCGTAGAGACCCAGTACTTC. Amino acids: CASSLSGLATVVETQYF. The genes are TRBV5-6 and TRBJ2-5; the match to TRBD2 covers 10 bases. Per the germline V gene, CDR1 is SGHDT and CDR2 is YYEEEE. Trimming removed 1 base from V and 4 bases from J; junction bases left unmatched: 10. CDR3 length equals 17 residues.

This clone was counted a single time. The V gene is TRBV1, the J gene TRBJ2-7; the D call in the table, TRBD1, was not verified against the DNA. TRBV1 is shown as a pseudogene. This CDR3 is built from 12 residues. In DNA form, the CDR3 reads TGCACCAGCAGCCTGAAGGGGATCGAGCAGTACTTC. The encoded protein is CTSSLKGIEQYF.

The V call is TRBV7-2, the J call TRBJ1-1; D is ambiguous. CDR1 and CDR2 from the germline V gene are SGHTA and FQGNSA. The CDR3 runs 15 residues. V was trimmed by 1 base and J by 1 base, leaving 10 bases between them. CDR3 in DNA: TGTGCCAGCAGCTTAGAGGCGAAGGGGAACACTGAAGCTTTCTTT. It codes for CASSLEAKGNTEAFF.

This clone occurred once. V is TRBV25-1 and J is TRBJ1-1; TRBD1 is a possible D gene (6 bases). The length of the CDR3 is 15 residues. The ends were cut back, 5 bases at V and 4 bases at J, with 17 bases in the middle. CDR1 MGHDK and CDR2 SYGVNS come from the germline V gene. This chain's CDR3 is CASSPTLTGLTEAFF. CDR3 sequence (DNA): TGTGCCAGCAGTCCAACCCTTACAGGGCTCACTGAAGCTTTCTTT.

The chain joins TRBV5-8 to TRBJ2-5, with TRBD1 as a possible D gene (6 bases). The V gene's germline CDR1 is SGHTS and CDR2 YDEGEE. CDR3 length: 14 residues. Between the trimmed V and J ends, which lost 2 bases and 2 bases, there was a span of 10 bases. The CDR3 spells CASSLDRLQETQYF. The CDR3 DNA is TGTGCCAGCAGCTTAGACAGGTTACAAGAGACCCAGTACTTC.

There are a few counts of this clone. The chain links TRBV27 to TRBJ2-7, with 7 nucleotides matching TRBD1. Trimming removed 4 bases from V and 0 bases from J; junction bases left unmatched: 0. Germline values: CDR1 MNHEY, CDR2 SMNVEV (reference sequence). This CDR3 spans 13 amino acids. The CDR3 DNA reads as TGTGCCAGCAGTTGGGACAGCTCCTACGAGCAGTACTTC. Residues: CASSWDSSYEQYF.

V is TRBV19 and J is TRBJ1-2; TRBD1 matches 7 bases. CDR1 is LNHDA and CDR2 is SQIVND in the germline V gene (reference sequence). The trim removed 7 bases at V and 7 bases at J, leaving 9 bases unmatched. The CDR3 runs to 13 residues. The chain's CDR3 is CASTPDRRAGYTF. CDR3 in DNA: TGTGCCAGTACCCCGGACAGGCGCGCTGGCTACACCTTC.

This clone was seen a few times. The chain has TRBV3-1 (or the pseudogene TRBV3-2) and TRBJ1-1; 7 nucleotides match TRBD1. This CDR3 contains 16 residues. The V gene's germline CDR1 is LGHDT and CDR2 YNNKEL (reference sequence). The V and J ends lost 0 bases and 1 base, in that order; junction bases with no gene match: 5. CDR3 in amino acids: CASSQDRGTANTEAFF. CDR3 DNA: TGTGCCAGCAGCCAAGATAGGGGGACAGCGAACACTGAAGCTTTCTTT.

J is TRBJ1-4 and V is TRBV5-1, with a tentative D call TRBD1 (6 bases). V lost 1 base, J lost 5 bases, and 12 bases lay in between. CDR3 length: 15 amino acids. Germline-derived CDR1 and CDR2 are SGHRS and YFSETQ. The CDR3 region is CASSLQGTGNEKLFF. In nucleotides, the CDR3 is TGCGCCAGCAGCTTGCAGGGGACGGGGAATGAAAAACTGTTTTTT.

The chain recombines TRBV3-1 (or the pseudogene TRBV3-2) with TRBJ2-5; D might be TRBD1 (6 bases). The CDR3 runs 14 residues. CDR1 and CDR2 from the germline V gene are LGHDT and YNNKEL (reference sequence). Trimming pared 5 bases from V and 0 bases from J, leaving 10 bases between. CDR3 sequence reads: CASSNYRDQETQYF. The CDR3 nucleotides are TGTGCCAGCAGCAATTACAGGGACCAAGAGACCCAGTACTTC.